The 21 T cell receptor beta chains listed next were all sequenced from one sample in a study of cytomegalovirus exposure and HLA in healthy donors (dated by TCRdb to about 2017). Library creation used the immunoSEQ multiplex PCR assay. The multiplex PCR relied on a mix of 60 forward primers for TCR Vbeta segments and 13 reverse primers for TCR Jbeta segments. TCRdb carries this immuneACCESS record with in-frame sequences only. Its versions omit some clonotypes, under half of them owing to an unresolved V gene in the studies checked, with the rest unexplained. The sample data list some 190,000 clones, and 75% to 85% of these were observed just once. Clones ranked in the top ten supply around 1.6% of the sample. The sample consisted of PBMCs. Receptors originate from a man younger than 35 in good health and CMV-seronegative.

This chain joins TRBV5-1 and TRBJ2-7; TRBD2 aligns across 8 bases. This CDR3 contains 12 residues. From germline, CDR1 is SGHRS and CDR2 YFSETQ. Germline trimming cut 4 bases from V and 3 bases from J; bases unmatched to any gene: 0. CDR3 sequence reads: CASSRGGYEQYF. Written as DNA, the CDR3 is TGCGCCAGCAGCCGGGGGGGCTACGAGCAGTACTTC. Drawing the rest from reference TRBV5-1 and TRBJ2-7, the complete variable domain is KAGVTQTPRYLIKTRGQQVTLSCSPISGHRSVSWYQQTPGQGLQFLFEYFSETQRNKGNFPGRFSGRQFSNSRSEMNVSTLELGDSALYLCASSRGGYEQYFGPGTRLTVT.

The CDR3 DNA is TGCAGCGTTGAAATCGACAGCGAAGACACTGAAGCTTTCTTT. It is translated as CSVEIDSEDTEAFF. J is TRBJ1-1 and V is TRBV29-1, with a possible D match to TRBD1 (5 bases). CDR1 is SQVTM and CDR2 is ANQGSEA in the germline V gene. The CDR3 contains 14 residues. Trimming left V 2 bases short and J 3 bases short, with 13 bases between.

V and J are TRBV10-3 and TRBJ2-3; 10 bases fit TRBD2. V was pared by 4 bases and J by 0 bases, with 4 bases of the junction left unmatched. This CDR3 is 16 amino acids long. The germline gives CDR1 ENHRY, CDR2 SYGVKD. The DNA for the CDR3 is TGTGCCATCAGTGGCCCGACTAGCGGGAGCACAGATACGCAGTATTTT. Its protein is CAISGPTSGSTDTQYF.

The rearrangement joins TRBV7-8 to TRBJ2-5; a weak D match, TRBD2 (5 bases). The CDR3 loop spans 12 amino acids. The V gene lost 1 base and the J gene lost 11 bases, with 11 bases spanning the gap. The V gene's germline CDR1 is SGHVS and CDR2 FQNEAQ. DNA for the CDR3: TGTGCCAGCAGCTTAGGAGAGGGAAGGCAGTACTTC. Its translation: CASSLGEGRQYF.

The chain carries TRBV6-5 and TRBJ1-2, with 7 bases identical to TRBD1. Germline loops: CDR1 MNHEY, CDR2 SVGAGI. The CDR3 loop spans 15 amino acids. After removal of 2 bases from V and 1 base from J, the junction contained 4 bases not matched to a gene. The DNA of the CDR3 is TGTGCCAGCAGTTACGGCAGGGGGGATAACTATGGCTACACCTTC. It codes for CASSYGRGDNYGYTF.

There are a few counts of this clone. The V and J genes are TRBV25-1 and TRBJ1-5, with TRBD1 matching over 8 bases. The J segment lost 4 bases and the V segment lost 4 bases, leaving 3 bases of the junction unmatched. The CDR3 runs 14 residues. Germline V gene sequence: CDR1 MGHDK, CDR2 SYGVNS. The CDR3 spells CASSAGQGNQPQHF. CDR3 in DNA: TGTGCCAGCAGTGCCGGACAGGGAAATCAGCCCCAGCATTTT. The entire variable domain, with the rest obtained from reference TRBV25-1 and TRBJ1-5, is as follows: EADIYQTPRYLVIGTGKKITLECSQTMGHDKMYWYQQDPGMELHLIHYSYGVNSTEKGDLSSESTVSRIRTEHFPLTLESARPSHTSQYLCASSAGQGNQPQHFGDGTRLSIL.

Here the CDR3 DNA reads TGTGCCAGCAGTAGTACAGGGGTGGGTAACAATGAGCAGTTCTTC. This gives the protein CASSSTGVGNNEQFF. The chain has TRBV28 and TRBJ2-1; 7 bases agree with TRBD1. CDR3 length equals 15 residues. The trim removed 5 bases at V and 5 bases at J, leaving 9 bases unmatched. CDR1 and CDR2 (germline): MDHEN, SYDVKM.

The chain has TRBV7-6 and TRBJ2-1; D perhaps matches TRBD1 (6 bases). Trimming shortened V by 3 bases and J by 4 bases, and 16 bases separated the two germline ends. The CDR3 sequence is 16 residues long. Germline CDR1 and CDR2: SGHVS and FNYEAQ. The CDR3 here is CASSFQGPGIYNEQFF. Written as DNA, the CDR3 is TGTGCCAGCAGCTTCCAGGGGCCTGGAATTTACAATGAGCAGTTCTTC.

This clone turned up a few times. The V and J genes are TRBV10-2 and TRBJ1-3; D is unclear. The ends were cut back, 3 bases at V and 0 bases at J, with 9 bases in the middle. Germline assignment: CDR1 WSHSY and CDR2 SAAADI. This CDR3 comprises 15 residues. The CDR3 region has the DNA TGCGCCAGCAGTGATGGAGTAAACTCTGGAAACACCATATATTTT. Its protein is CASSDGVNSGNTIYF.

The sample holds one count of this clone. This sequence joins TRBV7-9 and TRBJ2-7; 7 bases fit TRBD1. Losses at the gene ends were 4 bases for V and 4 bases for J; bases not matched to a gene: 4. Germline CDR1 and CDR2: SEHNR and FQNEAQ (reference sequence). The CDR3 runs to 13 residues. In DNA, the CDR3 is TGTGCCAGCAGCTCACCAGGGGGATACGAGCAGTACTTC. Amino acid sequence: CASSSPGGYEQYF.

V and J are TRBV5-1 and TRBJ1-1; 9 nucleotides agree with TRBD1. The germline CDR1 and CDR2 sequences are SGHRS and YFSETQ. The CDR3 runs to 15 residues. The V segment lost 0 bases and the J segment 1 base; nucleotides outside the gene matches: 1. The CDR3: CASSLGQGGNTEAFF. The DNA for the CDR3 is TGCGCCAGCAGCTTGGGACAGGGGGGGAACACTGAAGCTTTCTTT.

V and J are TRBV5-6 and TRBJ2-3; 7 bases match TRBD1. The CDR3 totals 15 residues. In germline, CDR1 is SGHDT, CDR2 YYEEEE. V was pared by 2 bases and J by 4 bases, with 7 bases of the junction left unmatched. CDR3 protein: CASSLRQGWSDTQYF. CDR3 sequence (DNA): TGTGCCAGCAGCTTACGACAGGGTTGGTCAGATACGCAGTATTTT.

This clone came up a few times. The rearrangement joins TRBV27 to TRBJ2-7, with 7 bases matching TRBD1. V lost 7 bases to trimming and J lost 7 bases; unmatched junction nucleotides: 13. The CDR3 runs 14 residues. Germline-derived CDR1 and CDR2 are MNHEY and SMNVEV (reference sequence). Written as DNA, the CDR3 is TGTGCCAGCAACCTTATCCGGACAGGTTGTGAGCAGTACTTC. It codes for CASNLIRTGCEQYF.

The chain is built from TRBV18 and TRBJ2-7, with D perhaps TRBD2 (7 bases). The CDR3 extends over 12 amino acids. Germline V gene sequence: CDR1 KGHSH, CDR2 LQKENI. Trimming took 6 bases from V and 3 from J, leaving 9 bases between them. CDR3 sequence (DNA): TGTGCCAGCTCGGGAGGGGGCTACGAGCAGTACTTC. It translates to CASSGGGYEQYF.

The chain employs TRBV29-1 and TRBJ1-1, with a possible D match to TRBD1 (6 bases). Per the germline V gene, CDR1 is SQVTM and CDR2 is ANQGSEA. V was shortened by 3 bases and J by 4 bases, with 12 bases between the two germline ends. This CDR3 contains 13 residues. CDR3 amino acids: CSVEAGVATEAFF. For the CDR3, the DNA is TGCAGCGTTGAGGCAGGGGTGGCCACTGAAGCTTTCTTT.

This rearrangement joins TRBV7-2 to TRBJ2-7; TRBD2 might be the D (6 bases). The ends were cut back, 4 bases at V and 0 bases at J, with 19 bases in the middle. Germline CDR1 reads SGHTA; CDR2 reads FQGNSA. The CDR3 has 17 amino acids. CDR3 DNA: TGTGCCAGCAGCTCCCCCCGTTCGGGAGCTGTCTCCTACGAGCAGTACTTC. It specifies CASSSPRSGAVSYEQYF.

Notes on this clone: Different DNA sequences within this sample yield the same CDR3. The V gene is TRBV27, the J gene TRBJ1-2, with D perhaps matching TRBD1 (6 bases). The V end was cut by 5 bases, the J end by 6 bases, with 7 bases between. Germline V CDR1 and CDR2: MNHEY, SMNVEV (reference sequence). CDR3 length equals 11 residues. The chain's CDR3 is CASSGGNGYTF. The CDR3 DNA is TGTGCCAGCAGTGGGGGCAATGGCTACACCTTC.

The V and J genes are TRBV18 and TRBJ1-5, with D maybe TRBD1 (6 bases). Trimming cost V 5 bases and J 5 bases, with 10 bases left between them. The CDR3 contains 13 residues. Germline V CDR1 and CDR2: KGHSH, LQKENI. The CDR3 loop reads CASSSNRDQPQHF. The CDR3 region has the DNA TGTGCCAGCTCAAGCAACAGGGATCAGCCCCAGCATTTT.

The CDR3 loop reads CAISETPRGSGELFF. The CDR3 DNA follows: TGTGCCATCAGTGAAACTCCCCGGGGATCCGGGGAGCTGTTTTTT. J is TRBJ2-2 and V is TRBV10-3; TRBD2 is a possible D gene (5 bases). Germline values: CDR1 ENHRY, CDR2 SYGVKD. The CDR3 totals 15 residues. V gave up 3 bases and J gave up 6 bases, with 14 bases separating them.

For the CDR3, the DNA is TGTGCCGGTAGGAGGGCCGACGACTCCTACGAGCAGTACTTC. Translating it yields CAGRRADDSYEQYF. The chain combines TRBV6-5 with TRBJ2-7; the D gene is possibly TRBD2 (6 bases). Germline values: CDR1 MNHEY, CDR2 SVGAGI. CDR3 length: 14 residues. The V end lost 11 bases, the J end lost 0 bases, and 17 bases lay between the germline ends.

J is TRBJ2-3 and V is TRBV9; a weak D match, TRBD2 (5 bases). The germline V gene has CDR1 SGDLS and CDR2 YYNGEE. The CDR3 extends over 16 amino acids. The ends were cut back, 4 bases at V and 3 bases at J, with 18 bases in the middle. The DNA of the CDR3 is TGTGCCAGCAGCCAATTACAGCCGCCGGGGACAGATACGCAGTATTTT. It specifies CASSQLQPPGTDTQYF.